Below, one T cell receptor (beta chain) is given with its context. The data are from a study of Ad26.COV2.S vaccination and SARS-CoV-2 variants. V dropped 0 bases and J dropped 2 bases, with 10 bases sitting between them. The CDR3 covers 15 residues. Germline V gene sequence: CDR1 LNHNV, CDR2 YYDKDF (reference sequence). Treatment defined: roughly 20 received Ad26.COV2.S at low or high dose, single or two shots; a few received placebo; per-sample allocation not given. Day 63 after the first injection of vaccine or placebo was the sampling time. Generated by immunoSEQ multiplex PCR, the TCRdb table keeps only in-frame clones and is missing some. The sample has approximately 420,000 clones, roughly nine tenths seen once.

The clonotype was recovered from a person between 18 and 59 years old who received the Ad26.COV2.S COVID-19 vaccine or a placebo. The sequencing here drew on peripheral blood, taken in a trial of Ad26.COV2.S vaccine versus placebo. The chain uses TRBV15 and TRBJ1-1; D unresolved. The chain's CDR3 is CATSRDKGINTEAFF. The DNA for the CDR3 is TGTGCCACCAGCAGAGATAAGGGAATAAACACTGAAGCTTTCTTT.